The entry that follows covers one TCR beta chain sequence. Losses at the gene ends were 5 bases for V and 4 bases for J; bases not matched to a gene: 14. The CDR3 consists of 17 residues. Germline-derived CDR1 and CDR2 are MNHNY and SVGAGI (reference sequence). The sample comes from a study of blood T cell repertoires in COVID-19. The data were produced by immunoSEQ multiplex PCR, yet TCRdb's version contains in-frame clones alone and is incomplete. This sample has 300,000 to 350,000 clones, with 80% to 95% found just once. Source material: peripheral blood. The chain couples TRBV6-6 to TRBJ2-1, with 7 bases matching TRBD2. The clonotype originates from a woman in her twenties or thirties with COVID-19, enrolled during active disease. The CDR3 DNA reads as TGTGCCAGCAGTCCGCTCCATTTAGCGGGTGTTTACAATGAGCAGTTCTTC. Encoded protein: CASSPLHLAGVYNEQFF.